This T cell receptor beta chain stems from a study of cytomegalovirus exposure and HLA in healthy donors. The PCR employed 60 Vbeta primers together with 13 Jbeta primers. Libraries were prepared by immunoSEQ multiplex PCR; TCRdb keeps only in-frame clonotypes and omits some of them. The sample has 100,000 to 150,000 clones; more than 65% are singletons. Study findings and constraints: Under in vitro conditions, three CMV-associated chains were confirmed as specific for CMV antigens.

Worth noting for this clone: The antigen is not known.

V was clipped by 6 bases and J by 6 bases, with 22 bases between them. This CDR3 is built from 16 residues. CDR1 and CDR2 (germline): MNHEY, SMNVEV (reference sequence). The material sequenced was PBMCs. V gene TRBV27 combines with J gene TRBJ2-3, with a tentative D call TRBD1 (5 bases). The TCR originated in a woman aged 55-70 years in good health and CMV-seropositive. CDR3 loop: CASSPYRKGRLDTQYF. CDR3 nucleotides: TGTGCCAGCAGCCCTTACCGTAAGGGGCGATTGGATACGCAGTATTTT.